These 4 T cell receptor beta chains came from one sample sequenced in a study of shared clonotypes between healthy human individuals. Generated by immunoSEQ multiplex PCR, the TCRdb table keeps only in-frame clones and is missing some. The sample lists a few hundred thousand clones, around 90% occurring once. Sequenced material: memory CD8+ T cells sorted from blood. As to subset: CD45RO+ cells pooled with CCR7-negative TemRA cells. Receptors were obtained from a man younger than 35 in good health.

The V and J genes are TRBV6-5 and TRBJ1-1; no definite D call. This CDR3 comprises 13 residues. The germline gives CDR1 MNHEY, CDR2 SVGAGI. The ends were cut back, 5 bases at V and 1 base at J, with 8 bases in the middle. This CDR3 reads CASSTTENTEAFF. CDR3 DNA sequence: TGTGCCAGCAGTACTACAGAGAACACTGAAGCTTTCTTT.

The chain has TRBV10-3 and TRBJ2-7; D not resolved. This CDR3 is built from 12 residues. Germline values: CDR1 ENHRY, CDR2 SYGVKD. V dropped 1 base and J dropped 4 bases, with 5 bases sitting between them. CDR3: CAISEWAYEQYF. The CDR3 DNA reads as TGTGCCATCAGTGAGTGGGCTTACGAGCAGTACTTC.

The J gene is TRBJ2-7, the V gene TRBV5-6; D is perhaps TRBD1 (6 bases). The germline V and J ends were trimmed by 1 base and 1 base, with 12 bases remaining between them. The CDR3 is 15 amino acids. CDR1 and CDR2 (germline): SGHDT, YYEEEE. As DNA, the CDR3 is TGTGCCAGCAGCTTGAAAAGGGGGATTTCCTACGAGCAGTACTTC. It encodes CASSLKRGISYEQYF.

Worth noting for this clone: At the DNA level, this CDR3 is encoded by other sequences in the same sample as well. This chain joins TRBV6-5 and TRBJ1-2; 8 bases line up with TRBD1. The germline V gene encodes CDR1 MNHEY and CDR2 SVGAGI. The junction had 5 bases not matched to a gene; V was cut back by 6 bases and J by 5 bases. This CDR3 spans 13 amino acids. CDR3 in DNA: TGTGCCAGCAGGCCCACAGGGGGTTATGGCTACACCTTC. Residues: CASRPTGGYGYTF.